Reported below is one TCR beta chain. It lacks a known antigen. The junction and the germline gene differ at one end; a read error may be behind it. The patients picked for sequencing were ones in whom flow cytometry had shown an expansion of CD8+CD57+ cells. Every patient had severe acquired aplastic anemia, diagnosed using the International Study of Aplastic Anemia and Agranulocytosis and Camitta criteria. No therapy had been received by the patients at the time of blood sampling. TCR repertoires of sorted CD4+ and CD8+ blood T cells from severe aplastic anemia patients and healthy subjects were deep-sequenced in the study. Patients were enrolled under clinicaltrials.gov protocols 00001620, 01623167, 00001397, 00071045, 00081523 and 00961064 in the USA. Ficoll-Paque density gradient centrifugation was used to isolate peripheral blood mononuclear cells. Before DNA extraction, CD4+ and CD8+ T cells were sorted with FACS or magnetic beads.

This record comes from a study of CD8+CD57+ T cells in acquired aplastic anemia (dated by TCRdb to the late 2010s). A note on the overall study: DNA extracted from sorted CD4+ and CD8+ cells had a mean of 3.2 ug, with a range of roughly 0.18 to 27.4 ug. CD8+CD57+ expansion was defined as frequency above the mean frequency observed in healthy subjects.

For CDR1 and CDR2, the germline V gene (reference sequence) lists DFQATT and SNEGSKA. The CDR3 sequence holds 16 residues, the cysteine and phenylalanine included. The retained sequence is limited to the CDR3, 48 bases, with the frame set at the first base. Genomic DNA served as template for TCR beta VDJ combination and CDR3 sequence profiling. TCR repertoire sequencing was run on an Illumina HiSeq 2000. For the original study's pipeline: TRBV/TRBJ rearrangement plots, CDR3 size and DJ length profiles, and Simpson's diversity index were used to evaluate the repertoires. The immunodominant clone was defined as the most abundant DNA sequence in deep sequencing data. CDR3 amino acid sequences were checked for sharing between subjects and were compared against published repertoires and the VDJdb database. The public sequencing data were trimmed at Q25 with fastp and processed into clonotypes with MiXCR by TCRdb, which kept only in-frame beta chains. CDR3 protein duplicates are merged, each entry listing the most common genes and DNA. TCRdb, not the authors, supplied the V and J calls. Recorded for this sample are 150,000 or so distinct CDR3 sequences; roughly 48% of them occurred a single time. More than 30% of the sample goes to the ten largest clones.

Broader findings and caveats from the paper: No significant difference in CD8+ Simpson's diversity was found between patients and healthy controls (P=0.060). Around 30 CD8+ CDR3 sequences were shared between patients and controls but appeared highly expressed in patients and within their immunodominant clones.

The sequence links TRBV20-1 to TRBJ2-1; the D gene is not confidently resolved. The source material was sorted CD4+, CD8+, or CD8+CD57+ T cells (not recorded which) from PBMCs. This receptor was obtained from a human donor with aplastic anemia. The CDR3 reads as follows: CSARDLTALPLNEQLF. The nucleotide sequence reads as follows: TGCAGTGCTAGAGATCTAACGGCACTACCCCTCAATGAGCAGCTCTTT.